The entry that follows covers one T cell receptor (beta chain) sequence. The record originates from a study of radiotherapy plus CTLA-4 blockade in lung cancer. Sequencing used immunoSEQ multiplex PCR; TCRdb keeps in-frame clones, though not all of them. The sample shows around 44,000 clones, 75% to 80% of them seen only once. The CDR3 is made up of 13 amino acids. CDR1 is MNHEY, CDR2 SMNVEV, per germline (reference sequence). V was shortened by 6 bases and J by 4 bases, with 10 bases between the two germline ends. The material sequenced was peripheral blood, taken from a patient treated with radiotherapy plus ipilimumab. The chain joins TRBV27 to TRBJ2-1; the D gene is possibly TRBD1 (5 bases). This TCR derives from a human donor with non-small cell lung cancer whose response to radiotherapy plus ipilimumab could not be evaluated. This CDR3 is CASRGRGYNEQFF. In nucleotides, the CDR3 is TGTGCCAGCAGGGGGCGAGGTTACAATGAGCAGTTCTTC.